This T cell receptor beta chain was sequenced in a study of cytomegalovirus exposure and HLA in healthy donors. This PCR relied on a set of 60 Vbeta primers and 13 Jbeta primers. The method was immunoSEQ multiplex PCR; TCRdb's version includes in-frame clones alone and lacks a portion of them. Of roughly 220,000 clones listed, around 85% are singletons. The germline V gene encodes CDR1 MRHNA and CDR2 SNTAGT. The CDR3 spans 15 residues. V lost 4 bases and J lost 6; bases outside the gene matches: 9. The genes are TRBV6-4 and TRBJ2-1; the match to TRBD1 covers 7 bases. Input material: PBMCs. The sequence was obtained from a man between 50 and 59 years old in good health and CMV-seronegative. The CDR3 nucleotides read TGTGCCAGCAGTGCGGAACAGGGGAGTAGCAATGAGCAGTTCTTC. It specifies CASSAEQGSSNEQFF.